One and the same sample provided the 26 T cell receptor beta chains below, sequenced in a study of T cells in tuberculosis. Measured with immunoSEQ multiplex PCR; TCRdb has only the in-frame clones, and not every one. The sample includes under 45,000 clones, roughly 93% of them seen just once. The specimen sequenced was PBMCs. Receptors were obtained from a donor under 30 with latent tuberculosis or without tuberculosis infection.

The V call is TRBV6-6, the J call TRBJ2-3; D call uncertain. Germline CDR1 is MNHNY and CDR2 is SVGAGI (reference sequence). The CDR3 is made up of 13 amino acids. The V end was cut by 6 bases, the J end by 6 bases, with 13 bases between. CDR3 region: CASRSAGWDTQYF. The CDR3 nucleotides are TGTGCCAGCAGGAGCGCCGGCTGGGATACGCAGTATTTT.

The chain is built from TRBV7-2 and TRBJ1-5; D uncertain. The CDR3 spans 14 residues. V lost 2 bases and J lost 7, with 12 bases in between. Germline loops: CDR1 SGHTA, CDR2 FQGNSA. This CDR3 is CASSLHQEGQPQHF. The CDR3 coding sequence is TGTGCCAGCAGCTTACACCAGGAGGGACAGCCCCAGCATTTT. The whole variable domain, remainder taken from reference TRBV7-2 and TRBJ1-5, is GAGVSQSPSNKVTEKGKDVELRCDPISGHTALYWYRQSLGQGLEFLIYFQGNSAPDKSGLPSDRFSAERTGGSVSTLTIQRTQQEDSAVYLCASSLHQEGQPQHFGDGTRLSIL.

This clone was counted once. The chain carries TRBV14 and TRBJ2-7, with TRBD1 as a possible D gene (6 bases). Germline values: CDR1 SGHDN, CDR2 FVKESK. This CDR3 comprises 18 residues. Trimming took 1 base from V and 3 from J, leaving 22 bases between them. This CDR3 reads CASSQAPFAAGVFYEQYF. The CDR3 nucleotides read TGTGCCAGCAGCCAAGCCCCTTTCGCGGCAGGGGTTTTCTACGAGCAGTACTTC.

CDR3 loop: CAWSGDGGAAKNIQYF. CDR3 nucleotides: TGTGCCTGGAGTGGGGATGGGGGGGCAGCCAAAAACATTCAGTACTTC. This rearrangement joins TRBV30 to TRBJ2-4, with D possibly TRBD2 on 7 matching bases. Germline V gene lookup returns CDR1 GTSNPN and CDR2 SVGIG (reference sequence). There are 16 residues in the CDR3. V shed 1 base and J shed 0 bases, with 13 bases lying between them.

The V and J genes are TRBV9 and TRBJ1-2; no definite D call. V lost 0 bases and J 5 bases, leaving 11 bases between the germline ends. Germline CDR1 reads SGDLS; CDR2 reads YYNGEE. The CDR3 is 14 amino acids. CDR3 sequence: CASSVDHGSYGYTF. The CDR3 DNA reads TGTGCCAGCAGCGTAGACCACGGTTCGTATGGCTACACCTTC.

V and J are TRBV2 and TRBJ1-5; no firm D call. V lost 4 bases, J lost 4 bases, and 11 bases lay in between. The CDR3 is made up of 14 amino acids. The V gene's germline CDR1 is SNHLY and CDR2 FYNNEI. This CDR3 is CASSAGGSNQPQHF. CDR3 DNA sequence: TGTGCCAGCAGTGCCGGAGGTTCGAATCAGCCCCAGCATTTT.

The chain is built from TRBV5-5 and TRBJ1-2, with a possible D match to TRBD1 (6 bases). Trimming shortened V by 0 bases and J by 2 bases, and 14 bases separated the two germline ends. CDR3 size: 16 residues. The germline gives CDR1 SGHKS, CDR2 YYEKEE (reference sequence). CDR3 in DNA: TGTGCCAGCAGCTTGGCCGGGGGGCTAGGCAACTATGGCTACACCTTC. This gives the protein CASSLAGGLGNYGYTF.

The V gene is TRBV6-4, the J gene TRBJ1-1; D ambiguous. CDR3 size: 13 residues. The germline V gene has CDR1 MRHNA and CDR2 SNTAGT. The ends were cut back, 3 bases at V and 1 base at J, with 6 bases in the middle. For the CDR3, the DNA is TGTGCCAGCAGTGAAAAGAGGAACACTGAAGCTTTCTTT. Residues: CASSEKRNTEAFF.

CDR3 nucleotide sequence: TGCGCCAGCAGCCAAGATCGAGGACACTCTGGAAACACCATATATTTT. This translates into CASSQDRGHSGNTIYF. The V and J genes are TRBV4-1 and TRBJ1-3, with D perhaps TRBD1 (5 bases). Trimming removed 0 bases at V and 0 bases at J, with 9 bases between. From germline, CDR1 is MGHRA and CDR2 YSYEKL. The length of the CDR3 is 16 residues.

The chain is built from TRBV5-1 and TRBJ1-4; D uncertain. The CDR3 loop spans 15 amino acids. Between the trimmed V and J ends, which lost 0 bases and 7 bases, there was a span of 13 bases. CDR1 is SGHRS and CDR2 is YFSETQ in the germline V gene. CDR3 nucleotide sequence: TGCGCCAGCAGCTTGGTGGGAGGGTTTGGTGAAAAACTGTTTTTT. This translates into CASSLVGGFGEKLFF.

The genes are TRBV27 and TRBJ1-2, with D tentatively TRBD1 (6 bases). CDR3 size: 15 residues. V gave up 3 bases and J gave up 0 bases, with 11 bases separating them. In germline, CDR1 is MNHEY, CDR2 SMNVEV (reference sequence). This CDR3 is CASSLRGGANYGYTF. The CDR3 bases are TGTGCCAGCAGTTTGAGGGGGGGAGCTAACTATGGCTACACCTTC.

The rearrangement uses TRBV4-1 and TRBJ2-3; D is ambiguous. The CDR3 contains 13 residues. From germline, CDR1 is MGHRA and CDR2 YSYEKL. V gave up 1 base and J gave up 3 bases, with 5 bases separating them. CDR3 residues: CASSQVLTDTQYF. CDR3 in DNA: TGCGCCAGCAGCCAAGTCCTTACAGATACGCAGTATTTT.

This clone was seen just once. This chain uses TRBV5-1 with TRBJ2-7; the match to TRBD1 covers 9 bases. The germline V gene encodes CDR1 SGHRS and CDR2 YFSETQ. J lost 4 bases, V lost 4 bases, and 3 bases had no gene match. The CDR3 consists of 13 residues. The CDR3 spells CASSRDREYEQYF. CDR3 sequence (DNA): TGCGCCAGCAGCCGGGACAGGGAGTACGAGCAGTACTTC.

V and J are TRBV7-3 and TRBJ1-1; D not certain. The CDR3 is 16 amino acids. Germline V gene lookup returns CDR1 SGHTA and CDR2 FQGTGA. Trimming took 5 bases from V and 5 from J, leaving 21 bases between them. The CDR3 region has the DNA TGTGCCAGCAGCCTGAGAGCGGTTGGTGGTACGACTGAAGCTTTCTTT. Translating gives CASSLRAVGGTTEAFF.

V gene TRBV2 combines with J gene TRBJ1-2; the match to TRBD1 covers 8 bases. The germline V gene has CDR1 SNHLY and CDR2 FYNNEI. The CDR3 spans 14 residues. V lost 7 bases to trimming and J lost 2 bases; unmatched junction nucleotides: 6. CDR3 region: CASIKDRVNYGYTF. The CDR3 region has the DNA TGTGCCAGCATTAAGGACAGGGTCAACTATGGCTACACCTTC. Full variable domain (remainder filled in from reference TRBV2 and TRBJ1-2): EPEVTQTPSHQVTQMGQEVILRCVPISNHLYFYWYRQILGQKVEFLVSFYNNEISEKSEIFDDQFSVERPDGSNFTLKIRSTKLEDSAMYFCASIKDRVNYGYTFGSGTRLTVV.

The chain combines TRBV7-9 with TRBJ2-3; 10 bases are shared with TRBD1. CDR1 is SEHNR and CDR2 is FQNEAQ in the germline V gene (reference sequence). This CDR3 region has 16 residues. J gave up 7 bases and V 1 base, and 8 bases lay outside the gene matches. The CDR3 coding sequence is TGTGCCAGCAGCTTAGGTGGGACAGGGGTCGTTCATACGCAGTATTTT. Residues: CASSLGGTGVVHTQYF.

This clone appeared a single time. The CDR3 is CASSYSSAGGGEQFF. The CDR3 DNA sequence: TGTGCCAGCAGTTACTCGTCAGCGGGGGGCGGAGAGCAGTTCTTC. V is TRBV6-5 and J is TRBJ2-1, with TRBD2 matching 9 bases. V trimming: 0 bases; J trimming: 10 bases; junction bases outside the gene matches: 7. Per germline, CDR1 MNHEY and CDR2 SVGAGI. This CDR3 is 15 amino acids long.

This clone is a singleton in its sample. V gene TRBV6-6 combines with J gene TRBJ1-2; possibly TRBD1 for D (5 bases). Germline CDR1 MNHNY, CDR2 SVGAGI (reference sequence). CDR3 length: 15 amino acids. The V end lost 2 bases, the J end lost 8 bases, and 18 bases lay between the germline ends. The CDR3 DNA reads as TGTGCCAGCAGTTACGAGGGGAGGAGGCTTTCAGGCTACACCTTC. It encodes CASSYEGRRLSGYTF.

CDR3 region: CASSLRTGAVYEQYF. CDR3 nucleotide sequence: TGCGCCAGCAGCTTGAGGACAGGGGCAGTCTACGAGCAGTACTTC. The chain carries TRBV5-1 and TRBJ2-7; 9 bases map to TRBD1. The CDR3 spans 15 residues. Germline V CDR1 and CDR2: SGHRS, YFSETQ. V shed 1 base, J shed 3 bases, and the junction held 5 bases outside the gene matches. Using reference TRBV5-1 and TRBJ2-7 for the parts outside the CDR3, the full variable domain is KAGVTQTPRYLIKTRGQQVTLSCSPISGHRSVSWYQQTPGQGLQFLFEYFSETQRNKGNFPGRFSGRQFSNSRSEMNVSTLELGDSALYLCASSLRTGAVYEQYFGPGTRLTVT.

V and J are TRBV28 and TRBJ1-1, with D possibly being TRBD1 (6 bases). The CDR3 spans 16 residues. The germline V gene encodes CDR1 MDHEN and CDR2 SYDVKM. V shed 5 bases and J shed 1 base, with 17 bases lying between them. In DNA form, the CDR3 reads TGTGCCAGCAGTCCTCGTCTAGGGGGACCGAACACTGAAGCTTTCTTT. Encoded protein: CASSPRLGGPNTEAFF. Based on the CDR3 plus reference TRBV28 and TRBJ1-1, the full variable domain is DVKVTQSSRYLVKRTGEKVFLECVQDMDHENMFWYRQDPGLGLRLIYFSYDVKMKEKGDIPEGYSVSREKKERFSLILESASTNQTSMYLCASSPRLGGPNTEAFFGQGTRLTVV.

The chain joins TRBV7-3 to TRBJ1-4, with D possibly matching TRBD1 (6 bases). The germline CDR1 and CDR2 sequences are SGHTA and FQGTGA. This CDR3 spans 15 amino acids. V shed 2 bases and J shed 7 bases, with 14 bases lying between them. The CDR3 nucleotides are TGTGCCAGCAGCTTATATCCGGGGGGCCCTGAAAAACTGTTTTTT. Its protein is CASSLYPGGPEKLFF. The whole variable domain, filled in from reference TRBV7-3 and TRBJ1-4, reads GAGVSQTPSNKVTEKGKYVELRCDPISGHTALYWYRQSLGQGPEFLIYFQGTGAADDSGLPNDRFFAVRPEGSVSTLKIQRTERGDSAVYLCASSLYPGGPEKLFFGSGTQLSVL.

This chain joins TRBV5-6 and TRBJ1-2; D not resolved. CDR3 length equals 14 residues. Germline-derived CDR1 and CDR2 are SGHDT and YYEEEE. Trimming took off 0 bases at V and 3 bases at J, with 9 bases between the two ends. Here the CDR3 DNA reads TGTGCCAGCAGCTTGGACCCAAGAGACTATGGCTACACCTTC. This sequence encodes CASSLDPRDYGYTF.

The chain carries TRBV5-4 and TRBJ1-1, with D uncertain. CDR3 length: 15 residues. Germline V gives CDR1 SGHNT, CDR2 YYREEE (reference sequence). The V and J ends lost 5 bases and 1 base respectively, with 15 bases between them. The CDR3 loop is CASSKYAGRNTEAFF. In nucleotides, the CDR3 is TGTGCCAGCAGTAAATACGCGGGAAGGAACACTGAAGCTTTCTTT. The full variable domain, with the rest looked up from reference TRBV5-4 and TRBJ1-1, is ETGVTQSPTHLIKTRGQQVTLRCSSQSGHNTVSWYQQALGQGPQFIFQYYREEENGRGNFPPRFSGLQFPNYSSELNVNALELDDSALYLCASSKYAGRNTEAFFGQGTRLTVV.

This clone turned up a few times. CDR3 in amino acids: CASSEGGSDEQYF. As DNA, the CDR3 is TGTGCCAGCAGTGAGGGGGGATCCGACGAGCAGTACTTC. The V and J genes are TRBV2 and TRBJ2-7, with D possibly TRBD2 on 6 matching bases. The CDR3 runs to 13 residues. Per the germline V gene, CDR1 is SNHLY and CDR2 is FYNNEI. V lost 3 bases and J 5 bases, leaving 11 bases between the germline ends.

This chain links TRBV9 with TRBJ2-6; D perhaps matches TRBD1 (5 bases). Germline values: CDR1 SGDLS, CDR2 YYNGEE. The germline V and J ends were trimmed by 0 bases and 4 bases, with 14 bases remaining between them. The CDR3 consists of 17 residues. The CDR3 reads CASSVEPGPSGANVLTF. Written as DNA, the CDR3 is TGTGCCAGCAGCGTAGAACCAGGGCCGTCCGGGGCCAACGTCCTGACTTTC. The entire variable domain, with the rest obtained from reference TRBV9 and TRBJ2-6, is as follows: DSGVTQTPKHLITATGQRVTLRCSPRSGDLSVYWYQQSLDQGLQFLIQYYNGEERAKGNILERFSAQQFPDLHSELNLSSLELGDSALYFCASSVEPGPSGANVLTFGAGSRLTVL.

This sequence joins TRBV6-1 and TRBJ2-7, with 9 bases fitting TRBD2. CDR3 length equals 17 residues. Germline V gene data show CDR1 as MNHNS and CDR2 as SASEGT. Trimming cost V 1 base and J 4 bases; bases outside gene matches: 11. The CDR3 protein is CASSEGRGGASQYEQYF. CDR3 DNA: TGTGCCAGCAGTGAAGGCCGCGGGGGGGCTAGTCAATACGAGCAGTACTTC.